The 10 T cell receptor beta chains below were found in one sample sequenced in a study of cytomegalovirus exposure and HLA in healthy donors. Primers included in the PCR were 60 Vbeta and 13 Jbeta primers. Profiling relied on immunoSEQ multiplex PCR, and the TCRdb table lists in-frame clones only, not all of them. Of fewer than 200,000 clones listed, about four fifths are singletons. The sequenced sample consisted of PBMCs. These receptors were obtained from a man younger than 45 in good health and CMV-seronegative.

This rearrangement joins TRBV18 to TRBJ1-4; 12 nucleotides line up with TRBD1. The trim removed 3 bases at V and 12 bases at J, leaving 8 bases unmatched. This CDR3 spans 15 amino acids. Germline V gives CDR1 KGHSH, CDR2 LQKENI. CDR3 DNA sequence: TGTGCCAGCTCACCCCCCGGGACAGGGGGCCGAGAACTGTTTTTT. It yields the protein CASSPPGTGGRELFF.

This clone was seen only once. In DNA form, the CDR3 reads TGCGCCAGCAGCCAAGTGGGTGCAGGGCCTAGGGGTGAAAAACTGTTTTTT. Its protein product is CASSQVGAGPRGEKLFF. The chain recombines TRBV4-3 with TRBJ1-4, with a possible D match to TRBD1 (5 bases). This CDR3 contains 17 residues. V lost 1 base to trimming and J lost 7 bases, with 19 bases between them. Germline CDR1 is LGHNA and CDR2 is YSLEER.

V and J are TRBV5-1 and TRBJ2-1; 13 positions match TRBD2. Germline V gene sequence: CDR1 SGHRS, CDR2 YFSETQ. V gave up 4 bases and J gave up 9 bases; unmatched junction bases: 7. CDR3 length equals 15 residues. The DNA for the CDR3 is TGCGCCAGCAGCCCCGGACTAGCGGGGGCCGGTGAGCAGTTCTTC. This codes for CASSPGLAGAGEQFF.

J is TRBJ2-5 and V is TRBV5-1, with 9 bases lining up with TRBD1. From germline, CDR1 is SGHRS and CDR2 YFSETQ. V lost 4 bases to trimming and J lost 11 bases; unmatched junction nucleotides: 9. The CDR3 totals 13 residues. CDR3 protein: CASSPGTGIEQYF. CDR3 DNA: TGCGCCAGCAGCCCCGGGACAGGGATAGAGCAGTACTTC.

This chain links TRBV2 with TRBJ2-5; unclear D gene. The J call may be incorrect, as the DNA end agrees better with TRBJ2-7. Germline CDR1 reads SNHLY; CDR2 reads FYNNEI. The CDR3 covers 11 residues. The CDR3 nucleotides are TGTGCCAGCACCACGTATTTCGAGCAGTACTTC. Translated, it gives CASTTYFEQYF.

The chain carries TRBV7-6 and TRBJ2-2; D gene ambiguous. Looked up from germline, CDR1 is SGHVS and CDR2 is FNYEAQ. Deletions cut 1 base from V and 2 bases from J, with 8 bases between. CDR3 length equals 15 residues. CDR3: CASSLEIVNTGELFF. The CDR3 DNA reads TGTGCCAGCAGCTTAGAGATAGTCAACACCGGGGAGCTGTTTTTT.

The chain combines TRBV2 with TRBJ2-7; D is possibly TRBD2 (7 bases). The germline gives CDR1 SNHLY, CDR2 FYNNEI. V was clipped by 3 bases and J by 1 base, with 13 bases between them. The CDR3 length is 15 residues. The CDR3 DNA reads TGTGCCAGCAGTGAGAGGACAGCGGGATCCTACGAGCAGTACTTC. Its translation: CASSERTAGSYEQYF.

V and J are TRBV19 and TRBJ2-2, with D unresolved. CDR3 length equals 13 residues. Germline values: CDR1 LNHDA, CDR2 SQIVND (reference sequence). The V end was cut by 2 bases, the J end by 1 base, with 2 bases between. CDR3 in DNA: TGTGCCAGTAGTATACAGAACACCGGGGAGCTGTTTTTT. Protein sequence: CASSIQNTGELFF.

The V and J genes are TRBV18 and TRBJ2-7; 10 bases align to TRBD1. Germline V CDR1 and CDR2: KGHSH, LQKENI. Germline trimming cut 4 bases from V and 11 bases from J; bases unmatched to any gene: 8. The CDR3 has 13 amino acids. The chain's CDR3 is CASSLGQGDREYF. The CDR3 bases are TGTGCCAGCTCACTAGGACAGGGGGATCGGGAGTACTTC.

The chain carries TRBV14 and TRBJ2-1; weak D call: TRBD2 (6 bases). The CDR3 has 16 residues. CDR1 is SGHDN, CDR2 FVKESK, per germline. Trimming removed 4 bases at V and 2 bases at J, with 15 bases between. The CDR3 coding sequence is TGTGCCAGCAGCCCCCTAGGGGAGGCGGCCTACAATGAGCAGTTCTTC. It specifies CASSPLGEAAYNEQFF.